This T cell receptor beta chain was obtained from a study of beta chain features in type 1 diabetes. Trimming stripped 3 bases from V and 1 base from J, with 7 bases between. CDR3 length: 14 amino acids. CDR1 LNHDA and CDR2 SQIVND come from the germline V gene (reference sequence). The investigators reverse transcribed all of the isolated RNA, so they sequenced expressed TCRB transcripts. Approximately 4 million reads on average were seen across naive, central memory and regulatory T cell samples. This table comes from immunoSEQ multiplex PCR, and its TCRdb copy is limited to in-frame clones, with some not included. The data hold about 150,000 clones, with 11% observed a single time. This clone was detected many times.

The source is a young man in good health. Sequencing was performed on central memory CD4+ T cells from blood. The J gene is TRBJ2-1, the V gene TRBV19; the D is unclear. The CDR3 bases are TGTGCCAGTAGTATCGAAGGATCCTACAATGAGCAGTTCTTC. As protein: CASSIEGSYNEQFF.